This passage covers 22 T cell receptor beta chains from one sample sequenced in a study of blood T cell repertoires in COVID-19. Sequencing used immunoSEQ multiplex PCR; TCRdb keeps in-frame clones, though not all of them. The profile covers some 200,000 clones, with around 82% appearing a single time and more than 4.5% taken by the ten largest. Sequencing used PBMCs or T cells enriched from blood (not recorded which). The origin of the receptors is a woman aged 55-70 years with acute COVID-19.

This clone has just a few counts. The chain employs TRBV29-1 and TRBJ2-1; 7 nucleotides align to TRBD2. The germline V gene has CDR1 SQVTM and CDR2 ANQGSEA. J gave up 4 bases and V 7 bases, and 10 bases lay outside the gene matches. CDR3 length equals 14 residues. The CDR3 DNA sequence: TGCAGCGCAGCGGGGTACTCGAGTTACAATGAGCAGTTCTTC. This translates into CSAAGYSSYNEQFF.

The rearrangement links TRBV6-1 to TRBJ1-1; TRBD1 might be the D (5 bases). This CDR3 is built from 14 residues. CDR1 is MNHNS, CDR2 SASEGT, per germline. V dropped 3 bases and J dropped 6 bases, with 14 bases sitting between them. The CDR3 spells CASSDHPGLPEAFF. In DNA form, the CDR3 reads TGTGCCAGCAGTGACCACCCAGGGTTACCTGAAGCTTTCTTT.

The J gene is TRBJ2-2, the V gene TRBV19; D is uncertain. The length of the CDR3 is 15 residues. CDR1 LNHDA and CDR2 SQIVND come from the germline V gene (reference sequence). V was cut by 7 bases and J by 0 bases, with 12 bases left in between. CDR3 in amino acids: CASTLLGANTGELFF. CDR3 nucleotides: TGTGCCAGTACCCTCCTTGGAGCGAACACCGGGGAGCTGTTTTTT.

This chain connects TRBV4-2 to TRBJ2-2; D might be TRBD1 (6 bases). The CDR3 totals 17 residues. The germline CDR1 and CDR2 sequences are LGHNA and YNFKEQ. V gave up 5 bases and J gave up 4 bases, with 20 bases separating them. The CDR3 protein is CASSAQVGGAITGELFF. CDR3 bases: TGTGCCAGCAGCGCACAGGTAGGGGGAGCGATCACCGGGGAGCTGTTTTTT.

This clone was seen once. This sequence joins TRBV27 and TRBJ2-1; 8 bases map to TRBD1. The CDR3 length is 17 residues. CDR1 and CDR2 from the germline V gene are MNHEY and SMNVEV (reference sequence). V shed 5 bases and J 0 bases; nucleotides not matched to a gene: 9. The CDR3, as DNA: TGTGCCAGCAGTAAACGGACAGGGTCCAGCTCCTACAATGAGCAGTTCTTC. It translates to CASSKRTGSSSYNEQFF.

This clone appeared once. CDR3 nucleotide sequence: TGTGCCAGCAGGGGGGGAACGAACACTGAAGCTTTCTTT. This codes for CASRGGTNTEAFF. The chain employs TRBV3-1 (or the pseudogene TRBV3-2) and TRBJ1-1; the D gene is possibly TRBD1 (5 bases). The V end lost 6 bases, the J end lost 1 base, and 9 bases lay between the germline ends. This CDR3 contains 13 residues. The germline V gene encodes CDR1 LGHDT and CDR2 YNNKEL (reference sequence).

V usage is TRBV30 and J usage is TRBJ2-3; 8 bases align to TRBD2. The V gene end was trimmed by 2 bases and the J gene end by 2 bases; junction bases not matched to a gene: 6. This CDR3 region has 15 residues. Per the germline V gene, CDR1 is GTSNPN and CDR2 is SVGIG (reference sequence). The CDR3 DNA is TGTGCCTGGAGTATGTTAGCGGGGACCACAGATACGCAGTATTTT. Amino acid sequence: CAWSMLAGTTDTQYF.

The J gene is TRBJ2-7, the V gene TRBV29-1, with 11 bases matching TRBD1. Germline V gives CDR1 SQVTM, CDR2 ANQGSEA. With 1 base clipped from V and 4 bases from J, the junction kept 3 bases outside the gene matches. The length of the CDR3 is 14 residues. This chain's CDR3 is CSVEGGQGEYEQYF. DNA of the CDR3: TGCAGCGTTGAAGGGGGACAGGGGGAGTACGAGCAGTACTTC.

V gene TRBV5-1 combines with J gene TRBJ1-6; no definite D call. The CDR3 is made up of 17 amino acids. CDR1 and CDR2 (germline): SGHRS, YFSETQ. V gave up 0 bases and J gave up 0 bases, with 10 bases separating them. The CDR3 coding sequence is TGCGCCAGCAGCTTGGGAACAGCGGACTCCTATAATTCACCCCTCCACTTT. This gives the protein CASSLGTADSYNSPLHF.

The chain joins TRBV5-1 to TRBJ2-1; D is possibly TRBD2 (5 bases). V was pared by 4 bases and J by 10 bases, with 9 bases between. This CDR3 comprises 11 residues. Germline V lookup: CDR1 SGHRS, CDR2 YFSETQ. CDR3 protein: CASSGGGEQFF. The CDR3 nucleotides read TGCGCCAGCAGCGGCGGAGGCGAGCAGTTCTTC.

This clone appeared a single time. The chain couples TRBV6-1 to TRBJ1-5, with D perhaps matching TRBD1 (5 bases). The CDR3 loop spans 15 amino acids. In germline, CDR1 is MNHNS, CDR2 SASEGT. V gave up 0 bases and J gave up 7 bases, with 13 bases separating them. The CDR3, as DNA: TGTGCCAGCAGTGAAGCTGACGGGGGAGGACAGCCCCAGCATTTT. Protein: CASSEADGGGQPQHF.

The chain employs TRBV7-2 and TRBJ2-1; 8 bases are shared with TRBD2. This CDR3 comprises 16 residues. Germline V gives CDR1 SGHTA, CDR2 FQGNSA. The V segment lost 4 bases and the J segment 1 base; nucleotides outside the gene matches: 6. The CDR3 bases are TGTGCCAGCAGCTCTAGTTTAGCGGGATCCTACAATGAGCAGTTCTTC. Amino acids: CASSSSLAGSYNEQFF. The complete variable domain, with remaining parts taken from reference TRBV7-2 and TRBJ2-1, reads GAGVSQSPSNKVTEKGKDVELRCDPISGHTALYWYRQSLGQGLEFLIYFQGNSAPDKSGLPSDRFSAERTGGSVSTLTIQRTQQEDSAVYLCASSSSLAGSYNEQFFGPGTRLTVL.

This clone was seen a few times. This chain joins TRBV18 and TRBJ2-1; TRBD1 is a possible D gene (5 bases). Trimming shortened V by 6 bases and J by 12 bases, and 21 bases separated the two germline ends. CDR3 length equals 14 residues. Germline CDR1 reads KGHSH; CDR2 reads LQKENI. CDR3 sequence: CASSPDSSGPGQFF. The CDR3 DNA reads TGTGCCAGCTCCCCCGACAGTTCTGGGCCGGGGCAGTTCTTC.

In regard to this clone: Distinct nucleotide sequences in the sample also encode this CDR3. The chain uses TRBV5-1 and TRBJ1-6; the match to TRBD1 covers 8 bases. Germline lookup yields CDR1 SGHRS and CDR2 YFSETQ. The J segment lost 7 bases and the V segment lost 4 bases, leaving 4 bases of the junction unmatched. The CDR3 sequence is 14 residues long. The CDR3 DNA sequence: TGCGCCAGCAGCCTCGGACAGGGCAATTCACCCCTCCACTTT. Translated, it gives CASSLGQGNSPLHF.

J is TRBJ1-5 and V is TRBV6-2 or TRBV6-3; D is undetermined. In germline, CDR1 is MNHEY, CDR2 SVGEGT. V was shortened by 2 bases and J by 9 bases, with 11 bases between the two germline ends. The CDR3 has 13 amino acids. CDR3 sequence (DNA): TGTGCCAGCAGTTACCCTAAGGCGGGGCCCCAGCATTTT. Translating it yields CASSYPKAGPQHF.

This clone was detected a few times. The V call is TRBV12-3 or TRBV12-4, the J call TRBJ2-1; the D gene is possibly TRBD1 (5 bases). The CDR3 runs 12 residues. The V end was cut by 5 bases, the J end by 6 bases, with 8 bases between. For the CDR3, the DNA is TGTGCCAGCAGTCCTGGGGCCAATGAGCAGTTCTTC. The encoded protein is CASSPGANEQFF.

The chain recombines TRBV11-2 with TRBJ1-1; D not resolved. Per the germline V gene, CDR1 is SGHAT and CDR2 is FQNNGV. Trimming took off 1 base at V and 6 bases at J, with 12 bases between the two ends. The CDR3 totals 14 residues. CDR3 sequence (DNA): TGTGCCAGCAGCTTAGGCCGACGCGGGGCTGAAGCTTTCTTT. The encoded protein is CASSLGRRGAEAFF.

V gene TRBV29-1 combines with J gene TRBJ1-1; D perhaps matches TRBD1 (5 bases). The CDR3 has 13 residues. Germline-derived CDR1 and CDR2 are SQVTM and ANQGSEA. Trimming removed 5 bases from V and 0 bases from J, with 10 bases in between. CDR3 sequence reads: CSVSDRLNTEAFF. Written as DNA, the CDR3 is TGCAGCGTTAGCGACAGACTGAACACTGAAGCTTTCTTT.

The chain recombines TRBV5-6 with TRBJ2-3; D is unresolved. Per germline, CDR1 SGHDT and CDR2 YYEEEE. This CDR3 contains 15 residues. Trimming stripped 4 bases from V and 2 bases from J, with 14 bases between. CDR3 residues: CASSPSNLFTDTQYF. CDR3 coding DNA: TGTGCCAGCAGCCCTTCGAACTTGTTCACAGATACGCAGTATTTT.

V gene TRBV9 combines with J gene TRBJ1-1, with a possible D match to TRBD1 (5 bases). Germline V lookup: CDR1 SGDLS, CDR2 YYNGEE. CDR3 length equals 14 residues. V gave up 2 bases and J gave up 1 base, with 9 bases separating them. CDR3 DNA sequence: TGTGCCAGCAGCGTCAATCAGGGGAACACTGAAGCTTTCTTT. Protein: CASSVNQGNTEAFF.

CDR3 bases: TGTGCCAGTAGTATATCAGCGGGAGGAACCATCCCGAAATACAATGAGCAGTTCTTC. It codes for CASSISAGGTIPKYNEQFF. The chain links TRBV19 to TRBJ2-1; the match to TRBD2 covers 9 bases. Germline V gives CDR1 LNHDA, CDR2 SQIVND (reference sequence). Unmatched junction bases numbered 15, after V lost 2 bases and J lost 4 bases. This CDR3 comprises 19 residues.

J is TRBJ2-7 and V is TRBV6-2 or TRBV6-3; 8 nucleotides agree with TRBD1. The CDR3 extends over 17 amino acids. Germline V gives CDR1 MNHEY, CDR2 SVGEGT. J was trimmed by 3 bases and V by 6 bases; bases with no gene match: 16. DNA of the CDR3: TGTGCCAGCAGCTCAATCTATTCCGGGACAGGCCTCTACGAGCAGTACGTC. This gives the protein CASSSIYSGTGLYEQYV.